The source of this T cell receptor beta chain is a study of blood T cell repertoires in COVID-19. The germline gives CDR1 SGHAT, CDR2 FQNNGV. After removal of 4 bases from V and 4 bases from J, the junction contained 4 bases not matched to a gene. This CDR3 is built from 14 residues. The authors' processing: For nucleated cells, counts were estimated from reference gene primer amplification. Assay used: immunoSEQ multiplex PCR; TCRdb lists only in-frame clones, some missing. That table supplies the V and J calls and clone size; D and trimming were determined from the DNA. The sample lists about 220,000 clones, 80% occurring once.

The clonotype comes from a human donor in a cohort sampled during active COVID-19. The material sequenced was peripheral blood. The rearrangement uses TRBV11-2 and TRBJ1-1; 9 nucleotides match TRBD1. DNA of the CDR3: TGTGCCAGCAGCTGGGACAGGGCTTCCACTGAAGCTTTCTTT. Translated, it gives CASSWDRASTEAFF.